One and the same sample provided the 2 T cell receptor beta chains below, sequenced in a study of early T cells in non-severe SARS-CoV-2 infection (dated by TCRdb to 2020 to 2023). Library preparation used 5' RACE. Sequencing was performed on a NextSeq 500. The public reads were run again by TCRdb, first through fastp at Q25 and then through MiXCR, and only productive beta chains were kept. A single entry per CDR3 protein holds the most common genes and DNA from its merged rows. The sample data list under 70,000 distinct CDR3 sequences, and around 5.7% of these were observed just once. The ten largest clones represent 3.4% of the sample. The starting material was whole blood, obtained at baseline. The source is an adult who was a healthcare worker with PCR-confirmed SARS-CoV-2 infection or an uninfected control (not recorded which).

This clonotype appeared a few times. The chain recombines TRBV4-2 with TRBJ2-3; 12 nucleotides agree with TRBD2. With V trimmed by 6 bases and J by 2 bases, 3 bases remained unmatched. The germline CDR1 and CDR2 sequences are LGHNA and YNFKEQ. This CDR3 is 15 amino acids long. The CDR3 bases are TGTGCCAGCAGTCGGACTAGCGGGAACACAGATACGCAGTATTTT. It encodes CASSRTSGNTDTQYF.

This clonotype was detected many times. The rearrangement joins TRBV4-3 to TRBJ2-2; D may be TRBD1 (5 bases). The length of the CDR3 is 13 residues. Germline values: CDR1 LGHNA, CDR2 YSLEER. Deletions cut 4 bases from V and 3 bases from J, with 6 bases between. Written as DNA, the CDR3 is TGCGCCAGCAGCCGCAGGGACACCGGGGAGCTGTTTTTT. Translation gives CASSRRDTGELFF.